The sequence of this T cell receptor beta chain was determined in a study of post-analysis software for immune sequencing data. The overall study: Included courses were relapsing-remitting and secondary progressive multiple sclerosis; progressive-relapsing multiple sclerosis was also included.

This clonotype has more than one count but fewer than ten. Its cognate antigen is unknown. TCR beta cDNA libraries had unique molecular identifiers. The T cell input of roughly 1 to 11 million gave around 540,000 cDNA molecules. TCRdb ran MiXCR on the PCR reads and lists one entry per CDR3 protein. Of more than 500,000 distinct CDR3 sequences in the sample, around a third were seen once. Looked up from germline, CDR1 is SGHRS and CDR2 is YFSETQ. Trimming removed 0 bases from V and 1 base from J, with 10 bases in between. The CDR3 spans 15 residues. General observations from the study: Normalized Chao1 diversity in multiple sclerosis patients fell significantly below that of controls. In patients, TRBV5-6, TRBV5-1 and TRBV20-1 belonged to five TRBV segments found more frequently than in controls. Analysis by F measure revealed that same-batch samples clustered strongly together.

The sequence was collected from a girl aged 2 to 17 with multiple sclerosis. Input material: blood. The V gene is TRBV5-1, the J gene TRBJ1-1; D remains unclear. For the CDR3, the DNA is TGCGCCAGCAGCTTGGAGCGGTTGTCGAACACTGAAGCTTTCTTT. Amino acid sequence: CASSLERLSNTEAFF.